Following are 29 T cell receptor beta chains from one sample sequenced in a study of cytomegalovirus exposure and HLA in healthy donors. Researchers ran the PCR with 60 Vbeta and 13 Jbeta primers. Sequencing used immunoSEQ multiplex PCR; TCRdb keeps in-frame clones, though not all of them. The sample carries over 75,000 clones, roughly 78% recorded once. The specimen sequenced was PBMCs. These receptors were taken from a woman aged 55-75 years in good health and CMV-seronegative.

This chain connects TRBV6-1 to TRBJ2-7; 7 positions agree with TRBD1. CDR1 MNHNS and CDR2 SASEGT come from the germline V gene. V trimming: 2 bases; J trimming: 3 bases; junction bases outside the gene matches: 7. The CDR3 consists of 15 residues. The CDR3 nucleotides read TGTGCCAGCAGTGAACCGGGACAGACTTTCTACGAGCAGTACTTC. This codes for CASSEPGQTFYEQYF.

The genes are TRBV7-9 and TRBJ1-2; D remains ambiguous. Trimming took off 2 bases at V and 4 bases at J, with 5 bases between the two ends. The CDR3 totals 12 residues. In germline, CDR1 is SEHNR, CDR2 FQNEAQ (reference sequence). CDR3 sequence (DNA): TGTGCCAGCAGCTTAACTACCTATGGCTACACCTTC. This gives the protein CASSLTTYGYTF.

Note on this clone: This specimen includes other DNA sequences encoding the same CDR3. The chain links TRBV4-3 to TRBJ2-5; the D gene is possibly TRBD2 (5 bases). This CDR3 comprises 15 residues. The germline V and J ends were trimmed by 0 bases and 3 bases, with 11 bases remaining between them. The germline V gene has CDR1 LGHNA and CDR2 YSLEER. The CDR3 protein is CASSQDVSDKETQYF. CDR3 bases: TGCGCCAGCAGCCAAGATGTTAGCGATAAAGAGACCCAGTACTTC.

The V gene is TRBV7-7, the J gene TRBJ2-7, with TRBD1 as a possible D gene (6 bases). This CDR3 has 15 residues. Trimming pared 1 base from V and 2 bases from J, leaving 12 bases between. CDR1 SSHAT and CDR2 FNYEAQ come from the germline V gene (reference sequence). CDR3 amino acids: CASSLGRGDTYEQYF. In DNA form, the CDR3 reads TGTGCCAGCAGCTTAGGCAGGGGCGATACCTACGAGCAGTACTTC.

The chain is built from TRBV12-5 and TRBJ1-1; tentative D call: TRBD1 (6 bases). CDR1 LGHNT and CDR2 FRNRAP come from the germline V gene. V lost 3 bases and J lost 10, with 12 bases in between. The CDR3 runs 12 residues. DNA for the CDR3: TGTGCTAGTGGTTTAACAGGGCGGGCAGCTTTCTTT. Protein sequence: CASGLTGRAAFF.

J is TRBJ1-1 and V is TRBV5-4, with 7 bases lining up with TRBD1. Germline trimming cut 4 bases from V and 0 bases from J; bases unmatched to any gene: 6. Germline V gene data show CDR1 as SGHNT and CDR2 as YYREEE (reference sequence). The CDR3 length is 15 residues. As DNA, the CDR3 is TGTGCCAGCAGCAACCCGGGACAGCTGAACACTGAAGCTTTCTTT. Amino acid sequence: CASSNPGQLNTEAFF.

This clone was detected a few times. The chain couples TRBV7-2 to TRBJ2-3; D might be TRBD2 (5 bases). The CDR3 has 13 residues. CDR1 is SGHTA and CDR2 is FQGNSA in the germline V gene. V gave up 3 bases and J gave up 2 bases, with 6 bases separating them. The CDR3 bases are TGTGCCAGCAGCTTGGACTTCACAGATACGCAGTATTTT. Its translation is CASSLDFTDTQYF.

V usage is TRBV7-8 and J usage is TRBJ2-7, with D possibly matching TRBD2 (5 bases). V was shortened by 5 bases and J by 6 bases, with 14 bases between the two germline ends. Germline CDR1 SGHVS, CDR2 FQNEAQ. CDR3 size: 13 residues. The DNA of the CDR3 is TGTGCCAGCAGCCCAAGGATGGGGAGCGAGCAGTACTTC. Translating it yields CASSPRMGSEQYF. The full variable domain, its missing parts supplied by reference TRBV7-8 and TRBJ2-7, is GAGVSQSPRYKVAKRGQDVALRCDPISGHVSLFWYQQALGQGPEFLTYFQNEAQLDKSGLPSDRFFAERPEGSVSTLKIQRTQQEDSAVYLCASSPRMGSEQYFGPGTRLTVT.

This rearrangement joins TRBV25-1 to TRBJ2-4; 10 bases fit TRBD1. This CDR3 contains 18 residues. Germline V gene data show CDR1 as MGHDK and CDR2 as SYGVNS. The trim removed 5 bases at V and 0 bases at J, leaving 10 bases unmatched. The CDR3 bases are TGTGCCAGCAGTCCCGGGACAGGGGTGCCCTTAGCCAAAAACATTCAGTACTTC. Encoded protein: CASSPGTGVPLAKNIQYF.

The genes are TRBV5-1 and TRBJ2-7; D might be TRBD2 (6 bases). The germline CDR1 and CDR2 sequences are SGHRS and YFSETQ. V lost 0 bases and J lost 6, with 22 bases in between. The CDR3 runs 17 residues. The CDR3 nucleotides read TGCGCCAGCAGCTTGGTGCAGGGAGGTCGTCAGAGGGGCGAGCAGTACTTC. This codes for CASSLVQGGRQRGEQYF.

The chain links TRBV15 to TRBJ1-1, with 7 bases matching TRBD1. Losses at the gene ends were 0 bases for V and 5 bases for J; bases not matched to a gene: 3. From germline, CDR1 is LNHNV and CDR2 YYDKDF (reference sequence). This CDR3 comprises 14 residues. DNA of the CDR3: TGTGCCACCAGCAGAGATTCAGGGGGAACTGAAGCTTTCTTT. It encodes CATSRDSGGTEAFF.

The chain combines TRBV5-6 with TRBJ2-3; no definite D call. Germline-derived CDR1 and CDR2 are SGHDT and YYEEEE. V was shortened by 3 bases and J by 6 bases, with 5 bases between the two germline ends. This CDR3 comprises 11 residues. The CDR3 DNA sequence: TGTGCCAGCAGCTCGGTGGATACGCAGTATTTT. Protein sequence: CASSSVDTQYF.

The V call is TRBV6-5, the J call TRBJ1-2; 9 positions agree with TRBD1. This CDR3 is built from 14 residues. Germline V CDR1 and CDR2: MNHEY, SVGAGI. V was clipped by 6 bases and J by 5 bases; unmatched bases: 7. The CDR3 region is CASRRDRELYGYTF. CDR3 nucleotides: TGTGCCAGCAGACGGGACAGGGAACTGTATGGCTACACCTTC.

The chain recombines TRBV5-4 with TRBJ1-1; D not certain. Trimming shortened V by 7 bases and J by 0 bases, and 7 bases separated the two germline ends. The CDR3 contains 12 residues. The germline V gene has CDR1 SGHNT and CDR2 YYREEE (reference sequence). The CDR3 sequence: CASGRVNTEAFF. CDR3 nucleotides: TGTGCCAGCGGGCGGGTGAACACTGAAGCTTTCTTT. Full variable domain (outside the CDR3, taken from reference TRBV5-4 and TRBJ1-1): ETGVTQSPTHLIKTRGQQVTLRCSSQSGHNTVSWYQQALGQGPQFIFQYYREEENGRGNFPPRFSGLQFPNYSSELNVNALELDDSALYLCASGRVNTEAFFGQGTRLTVV.

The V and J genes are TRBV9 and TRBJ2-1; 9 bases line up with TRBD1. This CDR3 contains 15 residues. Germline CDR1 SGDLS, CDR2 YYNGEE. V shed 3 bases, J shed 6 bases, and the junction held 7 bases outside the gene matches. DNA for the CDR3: TGTGCCAGCAGCGCCCGGGACAGGGTTGCCAATGAGCAGTTCTTC. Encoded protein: CASSARDRVANEQFF. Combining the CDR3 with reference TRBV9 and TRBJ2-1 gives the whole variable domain DSGVTQTPKHLITATGQRVTLRCSPRSGDLSVYWYQQSLDQGLQFLIQYYNGEERAKGNILERFSAQQFPDLHSELNLSSLELGDSALYFCASSARDRVANEQFFGPGTRLTVL.

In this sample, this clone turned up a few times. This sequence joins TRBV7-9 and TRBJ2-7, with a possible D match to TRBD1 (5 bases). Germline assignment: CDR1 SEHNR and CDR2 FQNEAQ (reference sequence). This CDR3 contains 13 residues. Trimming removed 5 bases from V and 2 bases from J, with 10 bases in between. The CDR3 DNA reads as TGTGCCAGCAGCCCAGACAGTACCTACGAGCAGTACTTC. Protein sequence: CASSPDSTYEQYF.

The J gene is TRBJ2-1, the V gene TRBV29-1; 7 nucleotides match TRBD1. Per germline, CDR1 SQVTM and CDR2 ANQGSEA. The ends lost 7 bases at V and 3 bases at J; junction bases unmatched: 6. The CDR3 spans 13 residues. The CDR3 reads CSAGTAGYNEQFF. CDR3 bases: TGCAGCGCGGGGACAGCCGGCTACAATGAGCAGTTCTTC.

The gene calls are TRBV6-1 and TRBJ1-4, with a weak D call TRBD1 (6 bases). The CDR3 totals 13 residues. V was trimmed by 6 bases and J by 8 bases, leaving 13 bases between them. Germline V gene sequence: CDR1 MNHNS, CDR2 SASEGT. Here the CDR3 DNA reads TGTGCCAGCAGAATCGCCCAGGGGGAAAAACTGTTTTTT. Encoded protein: CASRIAQGEKLFF.

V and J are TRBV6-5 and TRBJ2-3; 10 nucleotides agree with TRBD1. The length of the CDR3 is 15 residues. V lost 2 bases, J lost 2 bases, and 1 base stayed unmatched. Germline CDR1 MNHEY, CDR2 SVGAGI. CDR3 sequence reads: CASSYGQGVTDTQYF. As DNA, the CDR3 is TGTGCCAGCAGTTACGGACAGGGGGTCACAGATACGCAGTATTTT.

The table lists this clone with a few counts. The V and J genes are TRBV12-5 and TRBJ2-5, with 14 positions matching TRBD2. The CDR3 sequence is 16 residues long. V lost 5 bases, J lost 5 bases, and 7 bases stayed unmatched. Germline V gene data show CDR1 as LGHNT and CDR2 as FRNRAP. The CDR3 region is CASGQGLAGGGETQYF. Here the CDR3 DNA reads TGTGCTAGTGGTCAAGGACTAGCGGGAGGTGGTGAGACCCAGTACTTC.

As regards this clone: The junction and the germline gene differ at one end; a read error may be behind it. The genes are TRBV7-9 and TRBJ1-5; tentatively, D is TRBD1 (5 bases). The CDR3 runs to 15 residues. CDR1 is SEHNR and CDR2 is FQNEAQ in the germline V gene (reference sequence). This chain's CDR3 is CSSTPLGGSNQPQHF. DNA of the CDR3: TGTTCCAGCACCCCGCTGGGGGGGAGCAATCAGCCCCAGCATTTT.

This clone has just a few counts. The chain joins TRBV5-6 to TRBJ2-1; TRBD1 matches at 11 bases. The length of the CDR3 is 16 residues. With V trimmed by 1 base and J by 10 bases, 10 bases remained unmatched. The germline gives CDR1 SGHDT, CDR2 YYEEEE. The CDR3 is CASSLYGQGALGEQFF. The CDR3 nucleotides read TGTGCCAGCAGCTTGTATGGACAGGGGGCGCTTGGGGAGCAGTTCTTC. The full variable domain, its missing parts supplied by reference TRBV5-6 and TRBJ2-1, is DAGVTQSPTHLIKTRGQQVTLRCSPKSGHDTVSWYQQALGQGPQFIFQYYEEEERQRGNFPDRFSGHQFPNYSSELNVNALLLGDSALYLCASSLYGQGALGEQFFGPGTRLTVL.

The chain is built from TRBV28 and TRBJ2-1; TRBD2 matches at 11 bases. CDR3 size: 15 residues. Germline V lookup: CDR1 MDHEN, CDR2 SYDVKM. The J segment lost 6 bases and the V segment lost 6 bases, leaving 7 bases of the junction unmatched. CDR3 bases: TGTGCCAGCAGCACGAGAACTAGCGGGAGCAATGAGCAGTTCTTC. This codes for CASSTRTSGSNEQFF. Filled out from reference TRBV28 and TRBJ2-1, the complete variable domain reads DVKVTQSSRYLVKRTGEKVFLECVQDMDHENMFWYRQDPGLGLRLIYFSYDVKMKEKGDIPEGYSVSREKKERFSLILESASTNQTSMYLCASSTRTSGSNEQFFGPGTRLTVL.

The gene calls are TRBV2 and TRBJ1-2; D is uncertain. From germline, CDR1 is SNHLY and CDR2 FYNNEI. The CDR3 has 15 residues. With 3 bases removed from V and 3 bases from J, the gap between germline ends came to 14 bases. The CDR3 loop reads CASSDPRGRHYGYTF. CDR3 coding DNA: TGTGCCAGCAGTGACCCCAGAGGGAGACACTATGGCTACACCTTC.

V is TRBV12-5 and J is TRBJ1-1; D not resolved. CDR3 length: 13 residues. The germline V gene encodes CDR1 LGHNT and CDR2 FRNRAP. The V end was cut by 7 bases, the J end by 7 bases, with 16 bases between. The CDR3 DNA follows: TGTGCTAGTGCTCCCCAAGGCGGGGATGAAGCTTTCTTT. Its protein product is CASAPQGGDEAFF.

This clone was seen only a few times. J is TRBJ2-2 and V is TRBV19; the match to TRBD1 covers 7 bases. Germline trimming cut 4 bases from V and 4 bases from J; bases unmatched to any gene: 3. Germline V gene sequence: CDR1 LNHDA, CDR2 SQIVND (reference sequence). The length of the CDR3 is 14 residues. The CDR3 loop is CASSTEGATGELFF. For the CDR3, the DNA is TGTGCCAGTAGTACCGAGGGGGCCACCGGGGAGCTGTTTTTT.

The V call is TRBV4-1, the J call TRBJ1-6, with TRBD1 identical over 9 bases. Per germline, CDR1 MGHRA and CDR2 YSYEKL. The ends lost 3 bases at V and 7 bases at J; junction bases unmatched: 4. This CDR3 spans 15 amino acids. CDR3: CASSQDGQGNSPLHF. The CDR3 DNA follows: TGCGCCAGCAGCCAGGACGGACAGGGGAATTCACCCCTCCACTTT.

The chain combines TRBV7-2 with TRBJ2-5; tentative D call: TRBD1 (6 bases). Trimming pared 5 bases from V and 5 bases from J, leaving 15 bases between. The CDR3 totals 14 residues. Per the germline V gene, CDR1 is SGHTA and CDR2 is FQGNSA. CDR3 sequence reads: CASSAQGLSETQYF. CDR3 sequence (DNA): TGTGCCAGCAGCGCCCAGGGGCTATCCGAGACCCAGTACTTC. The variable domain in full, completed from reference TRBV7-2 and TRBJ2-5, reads GAGVSQSPSNKVTEKGKDVELRCDPISGHTALYWYRQSLGQGLEFLIYFQGNSAPDKSGLPSDRFSAERTGGSVSTLTIQRTQQEDSAVYLCASSAQGLSETQYFGPGTRLLVL.

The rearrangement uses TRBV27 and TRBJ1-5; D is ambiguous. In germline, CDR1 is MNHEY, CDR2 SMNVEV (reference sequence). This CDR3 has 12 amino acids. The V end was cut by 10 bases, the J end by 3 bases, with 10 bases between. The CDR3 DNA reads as TGTGCCACCGGACTGATCAATCAGCCCCAGCATTTT. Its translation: CATGLINQPQHF.